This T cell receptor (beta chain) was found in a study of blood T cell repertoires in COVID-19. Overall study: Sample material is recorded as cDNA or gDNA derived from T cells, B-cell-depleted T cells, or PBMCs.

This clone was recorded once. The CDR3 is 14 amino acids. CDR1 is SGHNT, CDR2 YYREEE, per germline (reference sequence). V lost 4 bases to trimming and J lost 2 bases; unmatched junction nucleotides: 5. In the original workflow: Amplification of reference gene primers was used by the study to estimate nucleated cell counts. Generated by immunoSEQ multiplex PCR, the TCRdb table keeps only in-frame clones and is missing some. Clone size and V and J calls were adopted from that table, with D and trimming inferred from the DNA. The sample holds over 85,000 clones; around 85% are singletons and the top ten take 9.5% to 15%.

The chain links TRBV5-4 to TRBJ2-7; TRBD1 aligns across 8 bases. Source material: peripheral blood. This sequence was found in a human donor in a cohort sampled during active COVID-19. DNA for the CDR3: TGTGCCAGCAGCATTGACAGGGGACCCTACGAGCAGTACTTC. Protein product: CASSIDRGPYEQYF. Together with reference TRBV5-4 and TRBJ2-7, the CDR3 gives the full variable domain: ETGVTQSPTHLIKTRGQQVTLRCSSQSGHNTVSWYQQALGQGPQFIFQYYREEENGRGNFPPRFSGLQFPNYSSELNVNALELDDSALYLCASSIDRGPYEQYFGPGTRLTVT.